Listed below are T cell receptor beta chains from one sample, sequenced in a study of CD4+ T cells in melanoma. Repertoires were generated with immunoSEQ multiplex PCR, while TCRdb's copy carries only in-frame clones and drops some. This table has about 120,000 clones, about 92% appearing once. Sequencing was carried out using peripheral blood. Receptors originate from a human donor with melanoma. CDR3s include the opening cysteine and the closing phenylalanine or tryptophan. Fields, in order: clone size, V gene, J gene, D gene, CDR3 protein, CDR3 DNA. A D gene is named only where the DNA matches it firmly. The size entry is marked missing in some rows and otherwise reads once, few, many or a size class.

.,TRBV4-3,TRBJ2-7,.,CASSQEVVRYEQYF,TGCGCCAGCAGCCAAGAGGTTGTCCGCTACGAGCAGTACTTC
.,TRBV30,TRBJ2-1,.,CAWSHGSSYNEQFF,TGTGCCTGGAGTCATGGGAGCTCCTACAATGAGCAGTTCTTC
.,TRBV9,TRBJ2-7,TRBD2,CASSNGLAGGEQYF,TGTGCCAGCAGCAACGGACTAGCGGGGGGGGAGCAGTACTTC
once,TRBV19,TRBJ2-7,TRBD1,CASSLTLDRGQDEQYF,TGTGCCAGTAGTCTCACCCTCGACAGGGGGCAGGACGAGCAGTACTTC
.,TRBV7-3,TRBJ2-1,TRBD2,CASSTLAGLLYNEQFF,TGTGCCAGCAGCACGTTAGCGGGCCTACTTTACAATGAGCAGTTCTTC
.,TRBV27,TRBJ2-7,.,CASSPVVSYEQYF,TGTGCCAGCAGTCCCGTAGTCTCCTACGAGCAGTACTTC
.,TRBV27,TRBJ2-3,.,CASSSHRANTDTQYF,TGTGCCAGCAGTTCGCACAGGGCTAACACAGATACGCAGTATTTT
.,TRBV5-5,TRBJ2-7,.,CASSLPGSSYEQYF,TGTGCCAGCAGCTTGCCGGGATCCTCCTACGAGCAGTACTTC
.,TRBV28,TRBJ1-2,.,CASSLIRGWNYGYTF,TGTGCCAGCAGTCTCATCCGGGGGTGGAACTATGGCTACACCTTC
.,TRBV30,TRBJ1-6,.,CAWSESRDSPLHF,TGTGCCTGGAGTGAATCGAGAGATTCACCCCTCCACTTT
.,TRBV19,TRBJ1-4,TRBD1,CASSGDRVENEKLFF,TGTGCCAGTAGTGGCGACAGGGTTGAAAATGAAAAACTGTTTTTT
once,TRBV6-5,TRBJ1-2,TRBD1,CASSYEAGGNYGYTF,TGTGCCAGCAGTTACGAGGCAGGGGGGAACTATGGCTACACCTTC
.,TRBV6-1,TRBJ1-2,TRBD1,CASKFGQAYGYTF,TGTGCCAGCAAGTTCGGACAGGCCTATGGCTACACCTTC
few,TRBV27,TRBJ2-7,.,CASSPLSGFTYEQYF,TGTGCCAGCAGTCCTTTAAGCGGGTTTACCTACGAGCAGTACTTC
.,TRBV10-3,TRBJ2-7,.,CAISESGYEQYF,TGTGCCATCAGTGAGTCCGGGTACGAGCAGTACTTC
.,TRBV11-3,TRBJ2-1,.,CASSSGVGNEQFF,TGTGCCAGCAGCTCAGGGGTTGGCAATGAGCAGTTCTTC
.,TRBV20-1,TRBJ1-1,.,CSARVLGAFF,TGCAGTGCTAGGGTACTCGGAGCTTTCTTT
.,TRBV6-5,TRBJ2-7,.,CASSYSGQHEQYF,TGTGCCAGCAGTTACTCGGGGCAACACGAGCAGTACTTC
.,TRBV10-2,TRBJ2-1,.,CASSEGGSYNEQFF,TGCGCCAGCAGTGAGGGCGGGTCCTACAATGAGCAGTTCTTC
.,TRBV4-1,TRBJ1-3,TRBD1,CASSQARQGALGGNTIYF,TGCGCCAGCAGCCAAGCAAGACAGGGGGCTTTGGGGGGAAACACCATATATTTT
.,TRBV29-1,TRBJ2-3,.,CSVEASTDTQYF,TGCAGCGTTGAAGCATCCACAGATACGCAGTATTTT
.,TRBV7-7,TRBJ1-4,.,CASSPGGGLNEKLFF,TGTGCCAGCAGTCCCGGCGGAGGACTAAATGAAAAACTGTTTTTT
.,TRBV7-3,TRBJ2-1,.,CASSLGASSYNEQFF,TGTGCCAGCAGCTTAGGGGCCTCTTCCTACAATGAGCAGTTCTTC
few,TRBV19,TRBJ1-5,.,CASSTGPISSQPQHF,TGTGCCAGTAGTACGGGACCTATAAGCAGTCAGCCCCAGCATTTT
.,TRBV7-5,TRBJ2-5,.,CVRSSTRAETQYF,TGTGTCAGAAGCTCGACAAGAGCGGAGACCCAGTACTTC
once,TRBV7-2,TRBJ2-3,TRBD2,CASSFLAGGPPADTQYF,TGTGCCAGCAGCTTTCTAGCGGGGGGCCCCCCCGCAGATACGCAGTATTTT
.,TRBV6-1,TRBJ1-2,.,CASSDWAEDGYTF,TGTGCCAGCAGTGATTGGGCTGAGGATGGCTACACCTTC
.,TRBV29-1,TRBJ2-5,TRBD1,CSVGPRGKGETQYF,TGCAGCGTTGGGCCCAGGGGGAAGGGAGAGACCCAGTACTTC
.,TRBV23-1,TRBJ2-5,.,CASIRRIQETQYF,TGCGCCAGTATTCGACGTATCCAAGAGACCCAGTACTTC
.,TRBV7-9,TRBJ2-2,.,CASSRSLGNPDTGELFF,TGTGCCAGCAGCCGTTCACTAGGAAATCCTGACACCGGGGAGCTGTTTTTT
.,TRBV19,TRBJ2-3,.,CASSTQGRNTQYF,TGTGCCAGTAGTACGCAGGGGAGAAATACGCAGTATTTT
.,TRBV5-8,TRBJ1-1,.,CASSLTFLGTEAFF,TGTGCCAGCAGCTTGACTTTTTTGGGTACTGAAGCTTTCTTT
.,TRBV7-2,TRBJ2-1,.,CASSLALWENEQFF,TGTGCCAGCAGCTTAGCGCTTTGGGAGAATGAGCAGTTCTTC
.,TRBV15,TRBJ2-3,.,CATSRREGETDTQYF,TGTGCCACCAGCAGGAGAGAAGGGGAAACAGATACGCAGTATTTT
.,TRBV19,TRBJ2-2,.,CASSIRGSNTGELFF,TGTGCCAGTAGTATTAGGGGGAGTAACACCGGGGAGCTGTTTTTT
.,TRBV7-9,TRBJ2-7,.,CASSFLVEGEQYF,TGTGCCAGCAGCTTCCTGGTAGAAGGCGAGCAGTACTTC
.,TRBV5-5,TRBJ1-1,.,CASSQDGWNTEAFF,TGTGCCAGCAGTCAGGACGGGTGGAACACTGAAGCTTTCTTT
few,TRBV18,TRBJ1-1,.,CASSPLSQNTEAFF,TGTGCCAGCTCACCCTTATCCCAGAACACTGAAGCTTTCTTT